The 25 T cell receptor beta chains listed next were all sequenced from one sample in a study of T-cell reconstitution after alpha-beta-depleted transplantation in children. TCRbeta library construction was performed incorporating unique molecular identifiers. TCRdb re-derived calls from the PCR reads in MiXCR, one entry per CDR3 protein. This repertoire shows about 980,000 distinct CDR3 sequences, about 30% found once; its top ten account for roughly 28%. The material sequenced was PBMCs, mostly from graft donor cells, taken 360 days after TCRalphabeta/CD19-depleted stem cell transplant. All receptors derive from a boy under two years old who had a stem cell transplant for SCID, so the T cells may come from the graft donor.

This clonotype came up a few times. The rearrangement uses TRBV5-6 and TRBJ1-1; D gene ambiguous. V shed 2 bases and J shed 3 bases, with 11 bases lying between them. The germline V gene has CDR1 SGHDT and CDR2 YYEEEE. This CDR3 spans 14 amino acids. CDR3 sequence (DNA): TGTGCCAGCAGCTTTCTTGGGCAGCACACTGAAGCTTTCTTT. Protein sequence: CASSFLGQHTEAFF.

The J gene is TRBJ1-1, the V gene TRBV6-6; D gene ambiguous. V was clipped by 2 bases and J by 3 bases, with 7 bases between them. This CDR3 region has 13 residues. Germline V gives CDR1 MNHNY, CDR2 SVGAGI (reference sequence). In DNA, the CDR3 is TGTGCCAGCAGTTACGGGGAGGACACTGAAGCTTTCTTT. This translates into CASSYGEDTEAFF.

The CDR3 sequence: CASSLGVTRADYGYTF. The DNA of the CDR3 is TGTGCCAGCAGCTTAGGGGTGACAAGGGCGGACTATGGCTACACCTTC. This chain joins TRBV7-8 and TRBJ1-2; D is ambiguous. CDR3 length: 16 residues. Trimming removed 1 base at V and 3 bases at J, with 15 bases between. Germline CDR1 SGHVS, CDR2 FQNEAQ.

The rearrangement uses TRBV12-3 or TRBV12-4 and TRBJ1-4; unclear D gene. This CDR3 spans 15 amino acids. Trimming stripped 6 bases from V and 0 bases from J, with 11 bases between. This CDR3 reads CASRPPTTTNEKLFF. The DNA of the CDR3 is TGTGCCAGCAGACCACCGACTACAACTAATGAAAAACTGTTTTTT.

In this sample, this clonotype turned up a few times. J is TRBJ2-7 and V is TRBV14; the D gene could be TRBD1 or TRBD2 (5 bases each). The CDR3 has 16 residues. Germline CDR1 SGHDN, CDR2 FVKESK. V was trimmed by 1 base and J by 2 bases, leaving 15 bases between them. The CDR3 bases are TGTGCCAGCAGCCAAGGTGCTGTGGGGGTGCCCTACGAGCAGTACTTC. Its translation: CASSQGAVGVPYEQYF.

The sample holds a few counts of this clonotype. The rearrangement uses TRBV27 and TRBJ2-7, with D possibly TRBD2 on 5 matching bases. CDR3 length equals 14 residues. In germline, CDR1 is MNHEY, CDR2 SMNVEV (reference sequence). The V end was cut by 5 bases, the J end by 0 bases, with 11 bases between. CDR3 amino acids: CASSPHRGSYEQYF. As DNA, the CDR3 is TGTGCCAGCAGTCCACATCGGGGCTCCTACGAGCAGTACTTC.

This clonotype was counted between two and nine times. The chain links TRBV2 to TRBJ2-7; D unclear. Germline V gene sequence: CDR1 SNHLY, CDR2 FYNNEI. This CDR3 contains 15 residues. V lost 5 bases and J lost 3, with 17 bases in between. This CDR3 is CASSKEVWLHYEQYF. CDR3 DNA: TGTGCCAGCAGTAAGGAAGTTTGGCTCCACTACGAGCAGTACTTC.

V gene TRBV6-2 or TRBV6-3 combines with J gene TRBJ2-5; D gene uncertain. Germline V gives CDR1 MNHEY, CDR2 SVGEGT. This CDR3 is 16 amino acids long. The V end was cut by 2 bases, the J end by 5 bases, with 18 bases between. CDR3 sequence (DNA): TGTGCCAGCAGTTACCACCAAGGGCCCCTGGGGGAGACCCAGTACTTC. Its translation: CASSYHQGPLGETQYF.

The V and J genes are TRBV27 and TRBJ2-7, with D perhaps TRBD2 (5 bases). The CDR3 has 15 amino acids. Trimming shortened V by 7 bases and J by 0 bases, and 16 bases separated the two germline ends. Germline V gene data show CDR1 as MNHEY and CDR2 as SMNVEV (reference sequence). The CDR3 loop reads CASKRGGPNSYEQYF. The CDR3 DNA is TGTGCCAGCAAACGTGGCGGGCCCAACTCCTACGAGCAGTACTTC.

The chain joins TRBV5-1 to TRBJ2-1; possibly TRBD1 or TRBD2 for D (5 bases each). V lost 0 bases, J lost 5 bases, and 15 bases lay in between. The CDR3 contains 16 residues. Looked up from germline, CDR1 is SGHRS and CDR2 is YFSETQ. CDR3 coding DNA: TGCGCCAGCAGCTTGGCCGTGGGACGGGTTAACAATGAGCAGTTCTTC. Translation: CASSLAVGRVNNEQFF.

This clonotype turned up a few times. CDR3 sequence: CASSLVWNPNTEAFF. CDR3 sequence (DNA): TGTGCCAGCAGTTTAGTCTGGAACCCGAACACTGAAGCTTTCTTT. The gene calls are TRBV12-3 or TRBV12-4 and TRBJ1-1; D is uncertain. Trimming pared 1 base from V and 1 base from J, leaving 10 bases between. The CDR3 contains 15 residues.

The CDR3 DNA follows: TGCGCCAGCAGCAGGCTATTGATCCCCCGGGATGACGAGCAGTACTTC. Amino acid sequence: CASSRLLIPRDDEQYF. The genes are TRBV4-1 and TRBJ2-7; D might be TRBD2 (5 bases). The germline V and J ends were trimmed by 5 bases and 5 bases, with 22 bases remaining between them. The germline gives CDR1 MGHRA, CDR2 YSYEKL. The CDR3 has 16 residues.

The V call is TRBV4-3, the J call TRBJ2-1; D is undetermined. Trimming stripped 1 base from V and 2 bases from J, with 15 bases between. The germline CDR1 and CDR2 sequences are LGHNA and YSLEER. The CDR3 extends over 17 amino acids. The CDR3 coding sequence is TGCGCCAGCAGCCAAGTTCTCGCCAGATTTCCCTACAATGAGCAGTTCTTC. It is translated as CASSQVLARFPYNEQFF.

The rearrangement uses TRBV28 and TRBJ2-4; 7 nucleotides line up with TRBD2. This CDR3 has 15 residues. Germline CDR1 and CDR2: MDHEN and SYDVKM. V shed 4 bases and J 0 bases; nucleotides not matched to a gene: 3. CDR3 amino acids: CASSWGGLAKNIQYF. The CDR3 region has the DNA TGTGCCAGCAGTTGGGGGGGACTAGCCAAAAACATTCAGTACTTC. Complete variable domain (other parts from reference TRBV28 and TRBJ2-4): DVKVTQSSRYLVKRTGEKVFLECVQDMDHENMFWYRQDPGLGLRLIYFSYDVKMKEKGDIPEGYSVSREKKERFSLILESASTNQTSMYLCASSWGGLAKNIQYFGAGTRLSVL.

This clonotype came up a few times. The chain recombines TRBV20-1 with TRBJ2-3; no firm D call. The V gene's germline CDR1 is DFQATT and CDR2 SNEGSKA (reference sequence). Trimming stripped 1 base from V and 5 bases from J, with 10 bases between. The CDR3 contains 13 residues. The CDR3 loop reads CSARVWQRDTQYF. The CDR3 DNA reads TGCAGTGCTAGAGTCTGGCAAAGAGATACGCAGTATTTT.

V and J are TRBV21-1 and TRBJ2-5; the table gives TRBD2 as D, unverified against the DNA. TRBV21-1 is annotated as a pseudogene. The CDR3 sequence is 13 residues long. The chain's CDR3 is CASSKGGRETQYF. The CDR3 DNA sequence: TGTGCCAGCAGCAAAGGCGGAAGGGAGACCCAGTACTTC.

The table lists this clonotype with a few counts. The V and J genes are TRBV3-1 and TRBJ2-5; possibly TRBD2 for D (6 bases). The CDR3 totals 12 residues. Per the germline V gene, CDR1 is LGHDT and CDR2 is YNNKEL (reference sequence). Trimming took off 1 base at V and 13 bases at J, with 13 bases between the two ends. The DNA of the CDR3 is TGTGCCAGCAGCCAAGGGACACTAGCCCGGTACTTC. Protein product: CASSQGTLARYF.

The rearrangement uses TRBV20-1 and TRBJ1-2; 9 positions agree with TRBD1. The junction had 15 bases not matched to a gene; V was cut back by 6 bases and J by 7 bases. Germline values: CDR1 DFQATT, CDR2 SNEGSKA (reference sequence). This CDR3 is built from 15 residues. The CDR3 DNA is TGCAGTGCAGCCGTTACAGGGGGCTTGATTGTTGGCTACACCTTC. It yields the protein CSAAVTGGLIVGYTF.

The chain joins TRBV4-3 to TRBJ2-7, with TRBD2 matching 7 bases. The V and J ends lost 8 bases and 6 bases, in that order; junction bases with no gene match: 19. CDR1 and CDR2 (germline): LGHNA, YSLEER. The CDR3 sequence is 16 residues long. The DNA for the CDR3 is TGCGCCAGCCCCCGATACAAAGGACTAGGAGGTACCGAGCAGTACTTC. Amino acid sequence: CASPRYKGLGGTEQYF.

The gene calls are TRBV10-3 and TRBJ2-2; D call uncertain. CDR1 is ENHRY and CDR2 is SYGVKD in the germline V gene. The CDR3 has 16 amino acids. Trimming stripped 9 bases from V and 1 base from J, with 18 bases between. CDR3 loop: CAIRIVSTRNTGELFF. The CDR3 nucleotides are TGTGCCATTAGAATCGTGTCGACAAGGAACACCGGGGAGCTGTTTTTT.

The CDR3 DNA follows: TGTGCCAGCAGCTTCGGCTTAACGTCCGTCGGACTAGCGGGGCTCCAAGAGACCCAGTACTTC. It specifies CASSFGLTSVGLAGLQETQYF. The chain combines TRBV11-3 with TRBJ2-5; 12 nucleotides line up with TRBD2. CDR3 length equals 21 residues. The ends lost 3 bases at V and 1 base at J; junction bases unmatched: 18. Germline lookup yields CDR1 SGHNT and CDR2 YENEEA.

The rearrangement joins TRBV7-6 to TRBJ1-1; D remains unclear. With 0 bases removed from V and 5 bases from J, the gap between germline ends came to 16 bases. There are 16 residues in the CDR3. The germline V gene encodes CDR1 SGHVS and CDR2 FNYEAQ. The CDR3 bases are TGTGCCAGCAGCTTAGCCCCCAGCCGGGTTGGGACTGAAGCTTTCTTT. Its translation: CASSLAPSRVGTEAFF. The full variable domain, completed using reference TRBV7-6 and TRBJ1-1, is GAGVSQSPRYKVTKRGQDVALRCDPISGHVSLYWYRQALGQGPEFLTYFNYEAQQDKSGLPNDRFSAERPEGSISTLTIQRTEQRDSAMYRCASSLAPSRVGTEAFFGQGTRLTVV.

The rearrangement uses TRBV6-2 or TRBV6-3 and TRBJ1-5; D ambiguous. Trimming stripped 4 bases from V and 2 bases from J, with 12 bases between. Germline lookup yields CDR1 MNHEY and CDR2 SVGEGT. CDR3 size: 15 residues. The CDR3 DNA follows: TGTGCCAGCAGTTCTCTGCGGGTGCGCAATCAGCCCCAGCATTTT. It specifies CASSSLRVRNQPQHF.

The genes are TRBV7-3 and TRBJ1-1; TRBD1 might be the D (6 bases). CDR3 length equals 14 residues. Trimming removed 5 bases from V and 3 bases from J, with 13 bases in between. Germline CDR1 reads SGHTA; CDR2 reads FQGTGA. The CDR3 DNA reads as TGTGCCAGCAGCCTACGTTACAGGGACACTGAAGCTTTCTTT. Translated, it gives CASSLRYRDTEAFF.

V gene TRBV20-1 combines with J gene TRBJ2-2; D is possibly TRBD2 (6 bases). Germline V CDR1 and CDR2: DFQATT, SNEGSKA (reference sequence). The CDR3 contains 14 residues. V was clipped by 3 bases and J by 5 bases, with 13 bases between them. The CDR3 region is CSARWGLSTGELFF. The CDR3 DNA follows: TGCAGTGCTAGGTGGGGACTTTCGACCGGGGAGCTGTTTTTT.